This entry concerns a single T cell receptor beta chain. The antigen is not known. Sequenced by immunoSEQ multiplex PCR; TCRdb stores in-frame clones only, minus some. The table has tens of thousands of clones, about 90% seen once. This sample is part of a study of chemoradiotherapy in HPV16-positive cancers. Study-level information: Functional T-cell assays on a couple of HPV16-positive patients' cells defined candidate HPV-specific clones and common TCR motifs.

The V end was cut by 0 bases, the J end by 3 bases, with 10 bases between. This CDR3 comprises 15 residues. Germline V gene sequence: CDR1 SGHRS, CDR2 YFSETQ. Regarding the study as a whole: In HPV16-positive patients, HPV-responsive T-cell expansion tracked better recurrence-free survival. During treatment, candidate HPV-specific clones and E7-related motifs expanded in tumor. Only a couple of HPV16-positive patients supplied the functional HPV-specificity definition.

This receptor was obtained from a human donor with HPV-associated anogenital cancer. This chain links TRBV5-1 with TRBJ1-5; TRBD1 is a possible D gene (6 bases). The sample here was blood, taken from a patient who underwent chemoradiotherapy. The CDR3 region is CASSLGGGNNQPQHF. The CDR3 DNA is TGCGCCAGCAGCTTGGGAGGGGGGAACAATCAGCCCCAGCATTTT.